Below, 12 T cell receptor beta chains from the same sample are listed, as sequenced in a study of CD8+ T cells in alopecia areata. Isolated RNA was reverse transcribed into cDNA used as the sequencing template. Using immunoSEQ multiplex PCR, the repertoire was profiled, and TCRdb retains in-frame clones only, with some absent. The profile shows tens of thousands of clones, around 96% of them singletons. Sequences were derived from CD8+ T cells sorted from blood, sampled at week 0. These receptors all stem from a human donor with alopecia areata.

This chain uses TRBV7-8 with TRBJ2-3; D ambiguous. The germline CDR1 and CDR2 sequences are SGHVS and FQNEAQ. V lost 0 bases, J lost 0 bases, and 4 bases lay in between. The CDR3 has 14 residues. The chain's CDR3 is CASSLAGSTDTQYF. The CDR3 bases are TGTGCCAGCAGCTTAGCGGGGAGCACAGATACGCAGTATTTT.

CDR3: CASSLESPVFNYGYTF. CDR3 in DNA: TGTGCCAGCAGCTTAGAGTCACCGGTTTTCAACTATGGCTACACCTTC. The chain links TRBV7-9 to TRBJ1-2, with D unresolved. The germline V gene encodes CDR1 SEHNR and CDR2 FQNEAQ (reference sequence). The CDR3 spans 16 residues. V lost 1 base to trimming and J lost 2 bases, with 14 bases between them.

The CDR3, as DNA: TGTGCCAGCACCGGGACTGTCGACGAGCAGTACTTC. Protein: CASTGTVDEQYF. This chain connects TRBV2 to TRBJ2-7, with D possibly TRBD2 on 6 matching bases. The CDR3 extends over 12 amino acids. V shed 7 bases and J shed 5 bases, with 12 bases lying between them. Germline V lookup: CDR1 SNHLY, CDR2 FYNNEI.

This chain uses TRBV29-1 with TRBJ2-3; 10 positions agree with TRBD2. CDR1 and CDR2 (germline): SQVTM, ANQGSEA. Trimming took 6 bases from V and 4 from J; bases not matched to a gene: 13. This CDR3 has 16 amino acids. This CDR3 is CSVDRPSSGGADTQYF. Here the CDR3 DNA reads TGCAGCGTCGACAGGCCTTCTAGCGGGGGAGCAGATACGCAGTATTTT.

To note about this clone: Other DNA sequences of this sample code for an identical CDR3. The genes are TRBV19 and TRBJ2-3; D remains unclear. Deletions cut 1 base from V and 0 bases from J, with 5 bases between. The CDR3 runs 14 residues. Germline V gene sequence: CDR1 LNHDA, CDR2 SQIVND (reference sequence). The CDR3 coding sequence is TGTGCCAGTAGTATAGGCGGAAGCACAGATACGCAGTATTTT. Its translation: CASSIGGSTDTQYF.

The J gene is TRBJ2-2, the V gene TRBV6-4; D not certain. With 3 bases removed from V and 3 bases from J, the gap between germline ends came to 5 bases. There are 13 residues in the CDR3. Germline V gene sequence: CDR1 MRHNA, CDR2 SNTAGT. Here the CDR3 DNA reads TGTGCCAGCAGTGAGTCTGACACCGGGGAGCTGTTTTTT. Protein product: CASSESDTGELFF.

The chain combines TRBV11-2 with TRBJ2-5; 8 bases fit TRBD2. Looked up from germline, CDR1 is SGHAT and CDR2 is FQNNGV. J lost 4 bases, V lost 5 bases, and 6 bases had no gene match. The CDR3 runs to 14 residues. The CDR3 reads CASSRGGAAETQYF. The CDR3 coding sequence is TGTGCCAGCAGCCGGGGGGGCGCGGCAGAGACCCAGTACTTC.

The chain is built from TRBV11-2 and TRBJ1-1; no clear D. With 0 bases removed from V and 0 bases from J, the gap between germline ends came to 14 bases. The germline CDR1 and CDR2 sequences are SGHAT and FQNNGV. This CDR3 region has 17 residues. The CDR3 DNA follows: TGTGCCAGCAGCTTAGAGTCTTGGCTTATGTTGAACACTGAAGCTTTCTTT. Its protein is CASSLESWLMLNTEAFF.

The rearrangement uses TRBV7-9 and TRBJ2-5; 11 positions agree with TRBD2. The CDR3 loop spans 14 amino acids. CDR1 and CDR2 (germline): SEHNR, FQNEAQ (reference sequence). The V and J ends lost 4 bases and 4 bases, in that order; junction bases with no gene match: 2. DNA of the CDR3: TGTGCCAGCAGCTCAGGACTAGCGGGAGAGACCCAGTACTTC. Protein sequence: CASSSGLAGETQYF. Together with reference TRBV7-9 and TRBJ2-5, the CDR3 gives the full variable domain: DTGVSQNPRHKITKRGQNVTFRCDPISEHNRLYWYRQTLGQGPEFLTYFQNEAQLEKSRLLSDRFSAERPKGSFSTLEIQRTEQGDSAMYLCASSSGLAGETQYFGPGTRLLVL.

The chain couples TRBV19 to TRBJ2-5; D gene unclear. Germline loops: CDR1 LNHDA, CDR2 SQIVND (reference sequence). The CDR3 is made up of 14 amino acids. With 5 bases removed from V and 1 base from J, the gap between germline ends came to 11 bases. The CDR3 is CASSVLHFQETQYF. The CDR3 DNA reads as TGTGCCAGTAGTGTACTACACTTCCAAGAGACCCAGTACTTC.

V usage is TRBV6-5 and J usage is TRBJ2-1, with TRBD2 identical over 13 bases. The CDR3 extends over 16 amino acids. Trimming at V came to 4 bases and at J to 8 bases, leaving 8 bases not matched to a gene. The germline gives CDR1 MNHEY, CDR2 SVGAGI. The CDR3 spells CASSSPTSGGAYEQFF. CDR3 coding DNA: TGTGCCAGCAGTTCTCCAACTAGCGGGGGGGCCTATGAGCAGTTCTTC.

V usage is TRBV29-1 and J usage is TRBJ2-7; the match to TRBD2 covers 11 bases. J was trimmed by 4 bases and V by 1 base; bases with no gene match: 6. Germline CDR1 reads SQVTM; CDR2 reads ANQGSEA. The CDR3 is made up of 15 amino acids. The CDR3 DNA reads TGCAGCGTTGAAGGGCTAGCGGGGGGACTATACGAGCAGTACTTC. Translated, it gives CSVEGLAGGLYEQYF.